The clone carrying this TCR beta chain was seen a single time. This entry comes from a study of blood T cell repertoires in COVID-19. Overall study: PBMCs, B-cell-depleted T cells, or T cells were the source of the cDNA or gDNA that made up the material.

Libraries were prepared by immunoSEQ multiplex PCR; TCRdb keeps only in-frame clonotypes and omits some of them. The repertoire holds 300,000 to 400,000 clones, with roughly 90% as singletons. The CDR3 sequence is 17 residues long. V lost 4 bases, J lost 0 bases, and 16 bases lay in between. Per germline, CDR1 LGHNA and CDR2 YNFKEQ. This TCR came from a woman between 70 and 85 years old with COVID-19, enrolled during active disease. Sequenced sample: peripheral blood. The chain couples TRBV4-2 to TRBJ2-1; D may be TRBD2 (6 bases). DNA of the CDR3: TGTGCCAGCAGCCCGGTTGTAGCGGCTTCCTCCTACAATGAGCAGTTCTTC. Its protein product is CASSPVVAASSYNEQFF.